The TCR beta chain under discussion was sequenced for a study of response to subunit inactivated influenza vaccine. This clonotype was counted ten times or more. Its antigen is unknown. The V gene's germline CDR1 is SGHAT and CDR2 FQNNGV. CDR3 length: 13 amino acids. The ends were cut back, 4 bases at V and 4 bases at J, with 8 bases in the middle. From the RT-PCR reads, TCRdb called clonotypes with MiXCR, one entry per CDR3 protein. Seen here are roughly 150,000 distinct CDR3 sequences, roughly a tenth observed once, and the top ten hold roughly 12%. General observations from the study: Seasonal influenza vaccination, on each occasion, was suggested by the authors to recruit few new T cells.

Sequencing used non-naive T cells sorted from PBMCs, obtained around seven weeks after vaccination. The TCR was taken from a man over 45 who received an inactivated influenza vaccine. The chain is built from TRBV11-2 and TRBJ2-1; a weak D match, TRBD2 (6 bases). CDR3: CASSSGTYNEQFF. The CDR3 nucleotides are TGTGCCAGCAGCTCGGGGACTTACAATGAGCAGTTCTTC.